This is a list of T cell receptor beta chains from one sample in a study of cytomegalovirus exposure and HLA in healthy donors. The repertoire was sequenced with immunoSEQ multiplex PCR; TCRdb's copy has only in-frame clones and lacks some. The data hold about 140,000 clones, with 70% to 80% observed a single time. Sequencing was carried out using PBMCs. The origin of the receptors is a man under 40 in good health and CMV-seronegative. CDR3s include the opening cysteine and the closing phenylalanine or tryptophan. The D gene is left open where the match is weak. Rows may omit the clone size; those that give it use once, few, many or a size class.

clone_size	d_call	j_call	v_call	cdr3_aa	cdr3_nt
-	-	TRBJ1-5	TRBV7-3	CASSRLRGGNQPQHF	TGTGCCAGCAGCCGCCTCAGGGGAGGCAATCAGCCCCAGCATTTT
-	-	TRBJ1-3	TRBV29-1	CSVTRGNTIYF	TGCAGCGTCACCAGAGGAAACACCATATATTTT
-	TRBD1	TRBJ2-7	TRBV6-1	CASTPRDRDGDEQYF	TGTGCCAGCACCCCGAGGGACAGGGATGGCGACGAGCAGTACTTC
-	TRBD1	TRBJ2-7	TRBV9	CASSVGGQGREQYF	TGTGCCAGCAGCGTAGGCGGACAGGGCCGAGAGCAGTACTTC
few	TRBD1	TRBJ2-7	TRBV29-1	CSVTQDRGSEQYF	TGCAGCGTTACCCAGGACAGGGGAAGCGAGCAGTACTTC
-	TRBD2	TRBJ2-5	TRBV5-1	CASSLGQLAAQYF	TGCGCCAGCAGCTTGGGACAGCTAGCGGCCCAGTACTTC
-	-	TRBJ2-6	TRBV28	CASSFVPGHLSGANVLTF	TGTGCCAGCAGTTTCGTTCCGGGACATTTGTCTGGGGCCAACGTCCTGACTTTC
-	-	TRBJ2-3	TRBV6-1	CASSELREFSTDTQYF	TGTGCCAGCAGTGAGCTCAGGGAATTTAGCACAGATACGCAGTATTTT
-	TRBD2	TRBJ2-1	TRBV18	CASSLLSGGDEQFF	TGTGCCAGCTCACTCTTGTCGGGAGGAGATGAGCAGTTCTTC
-	-	TRBJ1-1	TRBV6-1	CASSELRLNTEAFF	TGTGCCAGCAGTGAATTACGGTTGAACACTGAAGCTTTCTTT
-	TRBD1	TRBJ1-2	TRBV19	CASSIGQGAGGYTF	TGTGCCAGTAGTATTGGCCAGGGGGCCGGTGGCTACACCTTC
-	-	TRBJ1-3	TRBV2	CASSRRVGNTIYF	TGTGCCAGCAGCAGGCGGGTTGGAAACACCATATATTTT
-	TRBD1	TRBJ1-3	TRBV29-1	CSVEDRGNTIYF	TGCAGCGTTGAGGACAGGGGAAACACCATATATTTT
-	TRBD1	TRBJ1-4	TRBV27	CASSRGQVNVEKLFF	TGTGCCAGCAGCCGAGGACAGGTTAATGTTGAAAAACTGTTTTTT
-	TRBD2	TRBJ2-1	TRBV27	CASSPGAGLAGAHEQFF	TGTGCCAGCAGTCCCGGGGCGGGACTAGCGGGAGCGCATGAGCAGTTCTTC
-	TRBD2	TRBJ2-1	TRBV7-3	CASSLRTSGGFNEQFF	TGTGCCAGCAGCTTAAGAACTAGCGGGGGGTTCAATGAGCAGTTCTTC
-	TRBD1	TRBJ2-7	TRBV6-1	CASSPRTGSSYEQYF	TGTGCCAGCAGTCCTAGGACAGGGAGCTCCTACGAGCAGTACTTC
-	TRBD1	TRBJ1-5	TRBV2	CASRGTGSNQPQHF	TGTGCCAGCAGGGGGACAGGGTCGAATCAGCCCCAGCATTTT
-	TRBD2	TRBJ2-7	TRBV4-1	CASSSELAGVEQYF	TGCGCCAGCAGCTCAGAACTAGCGGGAGTCGAGCAGTACTTC
few	-	TRBJ2-3	TRBV5-4	CASSAWDGGFGTDTQYF	TGTGCCAGCAGCGCCTGGGACGGAGGGTTTGGCACAGATACGCAGTATTTT
-	TRBD2	TRBJ2-3	TRBV9	CASSASGGKVRADTQYF	TGTGCCAGCAGCGCCTCCGGGGGGAAGGTTCGGGCAGATACGCAGTATTTT
few	-	TRBJ1-1	TRBV7-9	CASSFQGNTEAFF	TGTGCCAGCAGCTTTCAGGGGAACACTGAAGCTTTCTTT
-	TRBD1	TRBJ2-7	TRBV29-1	CSVEYGTGGGYEQYF	TGCAGCGTTGAATACGGGACAGGGGGCGGTTACGAGCAGTACTTC
-	-	TRBJ1-2	TRBV5-1	CASSLVGEAGYTF	TGCGCCAGCAGCTTGGTCGGGGAGGCCGGCTACACCTTC
-	-	TRBJ2-1	TRBV7-3	CASSPRGDTVLNEQFF	TGTGCCAGCAGCCCACGGGGGGACACGGTACTCAATGAGCAGTTCTTC
-	TRBD2	TRBJ2-2	TRBV28	CASSLTSDNTGELFF	TGTGCCAGCAGCCTCACTAGCGACAACACCGGGGAGCTGTTTTTT
few	TRBD2	TRBJ2-2	TRBV19	CASRTSGDTGELFF	TGTGCCAGTCGAACTAGCGGGGACACCGGGGAGCTGTTTTTT
-	TRBD1	TRBJ1-2	TRBV7-3	CASSSADRDYGYTF	TGTGCCAGCAGCTCCGCCGACAGGGACTATGGCTACACCTTC
-	-	TRBJ2-7	TRBV6-6	CASTNLGGGRAYEQYF	TGTGCCAGCACCAACCTTGGGGGGGGGCGGGCCTACGAGCAGTACTTC
-	TRBD1	TRBJ1-2	TRBV27	CASSSPGQGVYGYTF	TGTGCCAGCAGTTCACCGGGACAGGGAGTCTATGGCTACACCTTC
-	TRBD2	TRBJ2-1	TRBV4-1	CASSQGGPGLGYNEQFF	TGCGCCAGCAGCCAAGGAGGACCGGGACTAGGGTACAATGAGCAGTTCTTC
-	TRBD2	TRBJ2-5	TRBV6-5	CASSPAGGETQYF	TGTGCCAGCAGTCCCGCGGGGGGCGAGACCCAGTACTTC
-	-	TRBJ1-1	TRBV2	CASSESSGGTEAFF	TGTGCCAGCAGTGAATCTTCCGGAGGCACTGAAGCTTTCTTT
-	TRBD2	TRBJ2-2	TRBV11-3	CASSLDQGGSRYTGELFF	TGTGCCAGCAGCTTGGACCAGGGCGGGAGTCGTTACACCGGGGAGCTGTTTTTT
-	-	TRBJ1-2	TRBV5-1	CASSLEGLDGYTF	TGCGCCAGCAGCTTAGAGGGACTGGACGGCTACACCTTC
-	TRBD1	TRBJ2-7	TRBV6-5	CASRSGTGPYEQYF	TGTGCCAGCAGGTCCGGGACAGGGCCCTACGAGCAGTACTTC
-	-	TRBJ2-3	TRBV21-1	CASSLPGAPGDTDTQYF	TGTGCCAGCAGCCTCCCCGGGGCACCGGGGGACACAGATACGCAGTATTTT
few	-	TRBJ1-1	TRBV7-2	CASSLDIVGVDTEAFF	TGTGCCAGCAGCTTAGACATCGTAGGAGTTGACACTGAAGCTTTCTTT
-	-	TRBJ1-4	TRBV6-5	CASSYSFSNEKLFF	TGTGCCAGCAGTTACTCTTTCTCTAATGAAAAACTGTTTTTT
-	-	TRBJ1-2	TRBV6-1	CASRLTGTNYGYTF	TGTGCCAGCAGACTAACCGGTACTAACTATGGCTACACCTTC
-	TRBD2	TRBJ2-1	TRBV9	CASSVAGTSGSYNEQFF	TGTGCCAGCAGCGTAGCTGGGACTAGCGGGAGCTACAATGAGCAGTTCTTC
once	TRBD2	TRBJ2-3	TRBV6-4	CASSDGGLETDTQYF	TGTGCCAGCAGTGATGGGGGACTAGAAACAGATACGCAGTATTTT
-	-	TRBJ1-4	TRBV5-5	CASSLLGARGEKLFF	TGTGCCAGCAGCTTGCTAGGGGCGCGGGGCGAAAAACTGTTTTTT
-	-	TRBJ2-1	TRBV5-1	CASSLESGDRGNEQFF	TGCGCCAGCAGCTTGGAGTCGGGAGATAGGGGCAATGAGCAGTTCTTC
-	TRBD2	TRBJ2-3	TRBV9	CASSVAGLAGGNTDTQYF	TGTGCCAGCAGCGTAGCTGGGCTAGCGGGAGGGAACACAGATACGCAGTATTTT